Shown below are 13 T cell receptor beta chains from a single sample sequenced in a study of CD8 T cells in Susac syndrome. Random hexamers primed reverse transcription of about 0.5 to 1 ug RNA. Via MiXCR, TCRdb re-called the immunoSEQ multiplex PCR reads, giving one row per CDR3 protein. The profile shows some 190,000 distinct CDR3 sequences, about 95% of them singletons. Source material: CD4+ T cells from PBMCs. Receptors originate from a human donor in good health.

This chain uses TRBV3-1 with TRBJ2-2; a possible D gene is TRBD1 (6 bases). Trimming cost V 8 bases and J 5 bases, with 12 bases left between them. This CDR3 comprises 13 residues. Germline CDR1 is LGHDT and CDR2 is YNNKEL (reference sequence). The DNA for the CDR3 is TGTGCCAGCGCACAGGGTATTACCGGGGAGCTGTTTTTT. Residues: CASAQGITGELFF.

This chain joins TRBV20-1 and TRBJ1-2, with a weak D call TRBD1 (6 bases). V lost 6 bases and J 4 bases, leaving 24 bases between the germline ends. The CDR3 is 16 amino acids. The germline V gene encodes CDR1 DFQATT and CDR2 SNEGSKA (reference sequence). The CDR3 sequence is CSAVQDRSMTAYGYTF. CDR3 sequence (DNA): TGCAGTGCGGTTCAGGACAGATCGATGACAGCCTATGGCTACACCTTC.

The gene calls are TRBV20-1 and TRBJ2-7, with D perhaps matching TRBD1 (6 bases). Looked up from germline, CDR1 is DFQATT and CDR2 is SNEGSKA (reference sequence). The CDR3 extends over 12 amino acids. V dropped 6 bases and J dropped 1 base, with 10 bases sitting between them. In nucleotides, the CDR3 is TGCAGTGCCCCCGGGACATCCTACGAGCAGTACTTC. Protein: CSAPGTSYEQYF.

This clonotype has just one count. This chain joins TRBV12-3 or TRBV12-4 and TRBJ2-7; 14 nucleotides line up with TRBD2. V was clipped by 6 bases and J by 6 bases; unmatched bases: 4. The CDR3 is made up of 14 amino acids. Written as DNA, the CDR3 is TGTGCCAGCAGCCCGGGACTAGCGGGAGTCGAGCAGTACTTC. Translated: CASSPGLAGVEQYF.

The chain employs TRBV28 and TRBJ2-7; 7 nucleotides align to TRBD1. There are 15 residues in the CDR3. Unmatched junction bases numbered 13, after V lost 5 bases and J lost 6 bases. From germline, CDR1 is MDHEN and CDR2 SYDVKM. The CDR3, as DNA: TGTGCCAGCAGTCCTGCCCAGGGGGTATTATTCGAGCAGTACTTC. It yields the protein CASSPAQGVLFEQYF.

The rearrangement joins TRBV4-3 to TRBJ2-1; 7 nucleotides match TRBD2. The CDR3 runs to 15 residues. V trimming: 2 bases; J trimming: 5 bases; junction bases outside the gene matches: 6. Germline CDR1 LGHNA, CDR2 YSLEER. CDR3 sequence: CASSQFGLEDNEQFF. In DNA, the CDR3 is TGCGCCAGCAGCCAATTCGGACTAGAGGACAATGAGCAGTTCTTC.

The J gene is TRBJ2-6, the V gene TRBV6-2 or TRBV6-3; 12 bases align to TRBD1. The CDR3 spans 18 residues. The V gene's germline CDR1 is MNHEY and CDR2 SVGEGT. V was clipped by 6 bases and J by 4 bases; unmatched bases: 10. The CDR3 sequence is CASRRPRDRGPGANVLTF. For the CDR3, the DNA is TGTGCCAGCAGACGACCCCGGGACAGGGGGCCGGGGGCCAACGTCCTGACTTTC.

The rearrangement uses TRBV3-1 and TRBJ2-6; D remains unclear. V was cut by 4 bases and J by 4 bases, with 11 bases left in between. The CDR3 is 15 amino acids. Germline lookup yields CDR1 LGHDT and CDR2 YNNKEL (reference sequence). The CDR3 loop is CASSPRMGGANVLTF. Here the CDR3 DNA reads TGTGCCAGCAGCCCAAGGATGGGAGGGGCCAACGTCCTGACTTTC.

The CDR3 loop reads CASSQAGNGYTF. The CDR3 bases are TGTGCCAGCAGCCAAGCAGGGAATGGCTACACCTTC. V usage is TRBV3-1 and J usage is TRBJ1-2; a weak D match, TRBD1 (5 bases). This CDR3 comprises 12 residues. The V gene lost 1 base and the J gene lost 6 bases, with 6 bases spanning the gap. Germline V gives CDR1 LGHDT, CDR2 YNNKEL (reference sequence).

The chain recombines TRBV28 with TRBJ2-1; 12 bases are a match to TRBD1. Germline V gene sequence: CDR1 MDHEN, CDR2 SYDVKM. V lost 5 bases and J lost 7; bases outside the gene matches: 9. This CDR3 spans 16 amino acids. The CDR3 spells CASSPTGTGGENEQFF. In DNA form, the CDR3 reads TGTGCCAGCAGTCCAACCGGGACAGGGGGCGAGAATGAGCAGTTCTTC.

The CDR3: CASSPRQSSTDTQYF. The CDR3 DNA reads TGTGCCAGCTCACCACGGCAGTCGAGCACAGATACGCAGTATTTT. The chain has TRBV18 and TRBJ2-3; D unclear. V was cut by 1 base and J by 0 bases, with 8 bases left in between. The CDR3 runs to 15 residues. Per germline, CDR1 KGHSH and CDR2 LQKENI.

The chain uses TRBV4-3 and TRBJ1-2, with a possible D match to TRBD1 (6 bases). Germline values: CDR1 LGHNA, CDR2 YSLEER. The CDR3 sequence is 13 residues long. V was cut by 0 bases and J by 14 bases, with 16 bases left in between. The CDR3 protein is CASSQEHYRERTF. The DNA of the CDR3 is TGCGCCAGCAGCCAAGAGCACTACAGGGAACGGACCTTC.

This clonotype showed up just a few times. This chain links TRBV11-3 with TRBJ2-7; 8 nucleotides match TRBD2. Unmatched junction bases numbered 8, after V lost 5 bases and J lost 2 bases. The germline CDR1 and CDR2 sequences are SGHNT and YENEEA. The CDR3 contains 15 residues. The CDR3 is CASSPGVAGTYEQYF. The CDR3 DNA sequence: TGTGCCAGCAGCCCTGGGGTAGCGGGAACCTACGAGCAGTACTTC.